This record looks at one TCR beta chain sequence and its context. What it binds is not known. This sample was included in a study of OX40 agonist ivuxolimab in advanced cancers. Looking at the study overall: Having had anti-PD-1, anti-PD-L1 or anti-CTLA-4 therapy before was allowed, and roughly 38% had some.

Findings and limits, study-wide: CD8+ T cells (on average) carried more expanded clones than CD4+ T cells. At 0.1 to 3.0 mg/kg, clonal expansion of CD4+ and CD8+ blood T cells had occurred by week 6.

Measured with immunoSEQ multiplex PCR; TCRdb has only the in-frame clones, and not every one. The sample lists over 30,000 clones, about 88% occurring once. This clonotype was sampled from an adult with an advanced solid tumor such as melanoma, head and neck, liver or kidney cancer. Sequencing was performed on CD4+ or CD8+ T cells sorted from blood, taken in a trial of the OX40 agonist ivuxolimab.

The CDR3 loop reads CASSRVRGYEQYF. The CDR3 DNA follows: TGTGCCAGCAGCCGAGTGCGGGGGTACGAGCAGTACTTC. The chain combines TRBV27 with TRBJ2-7; 7 nucleotides agree with TRBD2. CDR3 size: 13 residues. V shed 6 bases, J shed 4 bases, and the junction held 6 bases outside the gene matches. Per the germline V gene, CDR1 is MNHEY and CDR2 is SMNVEV (reference sequence).